Listed here are 5 T cell receptor beta chains from one sample, sequenced in a study of blood T cell repertoires in COVID-19. Assay used: immunoSEQ multiplex PCR; TCRdb lists only in-frame clones, some missing. The sample includes a few hundred thousand clones, around nine tenths of them seen just once. Input material: peripheral blood. These receptors came from a man between 60 and 75 years old who had recovered from COVID-19.

This clone was recorded only once. The chain carries TRBV7-2 and TRBJ1-4; perhaps TRBD1 as D (5 bases). V was clipped by 7 bases and J by 3 bases, with 12 bases between them. CDR1 is SGHTA and CDR2 is FQGNSA in the germline V gene. The CDR3 extends over 14 amino acids. The chain's CDR3 is CASTLGGSNEKLFF. DNA of the CDR3: TGTGCCAGCACCCTCGGGGGGTCTAATGAAAAACTGTTTTTT.

In its sample, this clone was seen once. The V and J genes are TRBV11-2 and TRBJ2-2; 14 bases align to TRBD2. Per the germline V gene, CDR1 is SGHAT and CDR2 is FQNNGV. The CDR3 is 19 amino acids. The junction had 6 bases not matched to a gene; V was cut back by 1 base and J by 2 bases. In DNA, the CDR3 is TGTGCCAGCAGCTTAGCCCTGGGACTAGCGGGGGCCAACACCGGGGAGCTGTTTTTT. It encodes CASSLALGLAGANTGELFF.

The chain combines TRBV6-5 with TRBJ2-3; D possibly corresponds to TRBD2 (5 bases). Trimming shortened V by 6 bases and J by 1 base, and 14 bases separated the two germline ends. The CDR3 runs 15 residues. Germline V gene lookup returns CDR1 MNHEY and CDR2 SVGAGI. Here the CDR3 reads CASSLGQRRTDTQYF. The CDR3 DNA sequence: TGTGCCAGCAGCTTGGGCCAGCGGCGCACAGATACGCAGTATTTT.

J is TRBJ2-6 and V is TRBV27; the D is unclear. Germline CDR1 reads MNHEY; CDR2 reads SMNVEV (reference sequence). CDR3 length: 15 amino acids. Trimming left V 5 bases short and J 3 bases short, with 11 bases between. This chain's CDR3 is CASSQVVGGANVLTF. CDR3 DNA sequence: TGTGCCAGCAGTCAGGTGGTGGGTGGGGCCAACGTCCTGACTTTC.

The rearrangement links TRBV4-1 to TRBJ1-1; D perhaps matches TRBD1 (5 bases). Germline values: CDR1 MGHRA, CDR2 YSYEKL. The CDR3 extends over 15 amino acids. Between the trimmed V and J ends, which lost 2 bases and 0 bases, there was a span of 10 bases. CDR3 in amino acids: CASSQTGLLNTEAFF. For the CDR3, the DNA is TGCGCCAGCAGCCAAACGGGACTCTTGAACACTGAAGCTTTCTTT.